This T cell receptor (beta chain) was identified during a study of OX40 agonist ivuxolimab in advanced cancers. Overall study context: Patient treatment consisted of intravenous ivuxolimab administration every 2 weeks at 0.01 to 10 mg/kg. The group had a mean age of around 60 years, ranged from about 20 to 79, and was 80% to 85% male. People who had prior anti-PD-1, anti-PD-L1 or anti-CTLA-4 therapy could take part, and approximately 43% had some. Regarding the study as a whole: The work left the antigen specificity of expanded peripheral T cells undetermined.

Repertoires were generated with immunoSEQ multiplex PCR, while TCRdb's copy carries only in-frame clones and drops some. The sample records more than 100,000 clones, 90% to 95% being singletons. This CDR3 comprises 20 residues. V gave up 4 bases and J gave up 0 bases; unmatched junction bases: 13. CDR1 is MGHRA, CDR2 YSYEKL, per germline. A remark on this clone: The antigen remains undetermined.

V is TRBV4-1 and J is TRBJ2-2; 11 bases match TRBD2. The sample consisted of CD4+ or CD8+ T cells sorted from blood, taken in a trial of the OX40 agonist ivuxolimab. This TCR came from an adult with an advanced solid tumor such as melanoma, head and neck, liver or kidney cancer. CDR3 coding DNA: TGCGCCAGCAGCCTACGGGTCCTACTAGCGGGGGCCCCGAACACCGGGGAGCTGTTTTTT. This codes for CASSLRVLLAGAPNTGELFF.